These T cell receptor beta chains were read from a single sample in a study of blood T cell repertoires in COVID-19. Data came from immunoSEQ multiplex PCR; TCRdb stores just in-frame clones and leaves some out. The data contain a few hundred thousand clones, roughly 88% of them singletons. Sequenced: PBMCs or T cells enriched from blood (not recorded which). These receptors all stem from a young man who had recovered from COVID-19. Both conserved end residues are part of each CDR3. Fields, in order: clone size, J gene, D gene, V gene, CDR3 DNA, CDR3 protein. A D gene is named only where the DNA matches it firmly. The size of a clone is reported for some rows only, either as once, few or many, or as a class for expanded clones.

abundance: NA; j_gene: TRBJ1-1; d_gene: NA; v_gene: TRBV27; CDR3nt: TGTGCCAGCAGTTTTGTGGGGCGGGGAGTGAACACTGAAGCTTTCTTT; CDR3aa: CASSFVGRGVNTEAFF
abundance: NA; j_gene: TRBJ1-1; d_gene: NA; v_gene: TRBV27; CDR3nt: TGTGCCAGCAGAGCCTCGACAGGAGGCCGCGAAGCTTTCTTT; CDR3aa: CASRASTGGREAFF
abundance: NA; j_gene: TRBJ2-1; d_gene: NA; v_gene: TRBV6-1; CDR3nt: TGTGCCAGCCGGGGTGGGCAGACTTACAATGAGCAGTTCTTC; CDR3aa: CASRGGQTYNEQFF
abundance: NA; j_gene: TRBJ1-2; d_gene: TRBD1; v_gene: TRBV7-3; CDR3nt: TGTGCCAGCAGCCTTAAGGGACAGGAAGTGGGAGGCTACACCTTC; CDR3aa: CASSLKGQEVGGYTF
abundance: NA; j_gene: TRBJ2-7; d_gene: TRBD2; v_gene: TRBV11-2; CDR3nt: TGTGCCAGCAGCGTTCGACTAGCGGGGGGGCTCCTCTACGAGCAGTACTTC; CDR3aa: CASSVRLAGGLLYEQYF
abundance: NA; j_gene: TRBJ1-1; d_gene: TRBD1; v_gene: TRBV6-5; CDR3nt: TGTGCCAGCAGACTTACAGGGGGAACGTCCCAGGCTTTCTTT; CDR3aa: CASRLTGGTSQAFF
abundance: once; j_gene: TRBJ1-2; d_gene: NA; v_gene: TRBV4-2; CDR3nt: TGTGCCAGCAGCCAAGTAACCAGGGATGACTATGGCTACACCTTC; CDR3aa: CASSQVTRDDYGYTF
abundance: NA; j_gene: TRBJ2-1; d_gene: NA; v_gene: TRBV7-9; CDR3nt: TGTGCCAGCAGCTTTGGGGGGACCTACGACAATGAGCAGTTCTTC; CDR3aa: CASSFGGTYDNEQFF
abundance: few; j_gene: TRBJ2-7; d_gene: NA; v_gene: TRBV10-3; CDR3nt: TGTGCCATCAGTGAGTCCCAGGTCGCTGGCGAGCAGTACTTC; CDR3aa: CAISESQVAGEQYF
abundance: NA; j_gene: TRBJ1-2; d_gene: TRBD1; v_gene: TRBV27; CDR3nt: TGTGCCAGCGGACCAGGGGGATCTAACTATGGCTACACCTTC; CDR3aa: CASGPGGSNYGYTF
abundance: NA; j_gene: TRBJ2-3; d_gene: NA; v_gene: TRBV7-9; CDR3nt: TGTGCCAGCAGCTTAGCCGGGGCAGATACGCAGTATTTT; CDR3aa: CASSLAGADTQYF
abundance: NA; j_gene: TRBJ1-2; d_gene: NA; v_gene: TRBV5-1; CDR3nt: TGCGCCAGCAGCTCCTCGGAGGATGGCTACACCTTC; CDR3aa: CASSSSEDGYTF
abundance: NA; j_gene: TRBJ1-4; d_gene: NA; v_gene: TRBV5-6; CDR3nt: TGTGCCAGCAGCTTCAGGGTGTCCCATGAAAAACTGTTTTTT; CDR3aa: CASSFRVSHEKLFF
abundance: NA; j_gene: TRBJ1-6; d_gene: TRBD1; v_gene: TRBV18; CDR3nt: TGTGCCAGCTCGGACAGGTTTTCACCCCTCCACTTT; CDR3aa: CASSDRFSPLHF
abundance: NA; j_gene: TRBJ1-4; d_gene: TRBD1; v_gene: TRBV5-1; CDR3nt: TGCGCCAGCAGCTTGGGCGGAGGGGGCAGGGATGAAAAACTGTTTTTT; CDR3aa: CASSLGGGGRDEKLFF
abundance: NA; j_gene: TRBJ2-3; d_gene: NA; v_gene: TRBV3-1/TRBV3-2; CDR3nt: TGTGCCAGCAGCCAAGAGCGGGCCAGCACAGATACGCAGTATTTT; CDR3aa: CASSQERASTDTQYF
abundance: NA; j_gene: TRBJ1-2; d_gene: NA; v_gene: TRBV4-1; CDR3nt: TGCGCCAGCAGCCAAGATCGAACGGGTGGATGGTATGGCTACACCTTC; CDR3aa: CASSQDRTGGWYGYTF
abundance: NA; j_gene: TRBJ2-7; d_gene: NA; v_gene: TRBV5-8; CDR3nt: TGTGCCAGCAGCTTGGGGGGGCACGAGCAGTACTTC; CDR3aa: CASSLGGHEQYF
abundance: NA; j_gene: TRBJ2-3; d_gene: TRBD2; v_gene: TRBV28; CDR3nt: TGTGCCAGCAGTTTAGGCGGTTTTGGATCGGGACTAGCTTACGGCTCTGGCACAGATACGCAGTATTTT; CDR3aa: CASSLGGFGSGLAYGSGTDTQYF
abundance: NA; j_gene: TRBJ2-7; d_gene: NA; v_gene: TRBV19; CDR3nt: TGTGCCAGTAGTATAACAAGCGGGTATTCCTACGAGCAGTACTTC; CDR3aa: CASSITSGYSYEQYF
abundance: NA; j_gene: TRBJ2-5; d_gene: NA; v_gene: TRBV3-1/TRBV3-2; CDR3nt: TGTGCCAGCAGCCCCCGTGGACTTAGCTCTTTGGAGACCCAGTACTTC; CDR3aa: CASSPRGLSSLETQYF
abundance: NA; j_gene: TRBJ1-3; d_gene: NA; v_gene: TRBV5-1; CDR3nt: TGCGCCAGCAGCCCATCTGGAAACACCATATATTTT; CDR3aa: CASSPSGNTIYF
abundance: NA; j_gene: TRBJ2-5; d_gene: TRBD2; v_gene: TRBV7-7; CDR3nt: TGTGCTAGCAGCGGCCAGAGCGGGGGGGCCCAAGAGACCCAGTACTTC; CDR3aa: CASSGQSGGAQETQYF
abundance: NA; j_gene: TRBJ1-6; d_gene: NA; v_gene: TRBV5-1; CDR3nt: TGCGCCAGCAGCTTGGGTCAGGTGGATTCACCCCTCCACTTT; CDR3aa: CASSLGQVDSPLHF
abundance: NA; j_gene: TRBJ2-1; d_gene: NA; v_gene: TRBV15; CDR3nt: TGTGCCACCAGCAGAGAGGCAGGGATTTTCTACAATGAGCAGTTCTTC; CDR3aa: CATSREAGIFYNEQFF
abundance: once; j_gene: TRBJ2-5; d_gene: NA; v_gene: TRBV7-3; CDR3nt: TGTGCCAGCAGCCGATTAGCGGCGAACCAAGAGACCCAGTACTTC; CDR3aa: CASSRLAANQETQYF
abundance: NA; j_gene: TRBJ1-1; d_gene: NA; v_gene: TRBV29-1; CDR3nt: TGCAGCGTTGAAAGGGCCGGGGGCACTGAAGCTTTCTTT; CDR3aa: CSVERAGGTEAFF
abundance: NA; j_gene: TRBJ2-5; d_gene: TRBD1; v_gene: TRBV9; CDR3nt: TGTGCCAGCAGCTCAAGACAGGGGATAGGAGAGACCCAGTACTTC; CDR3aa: CASSSRQGIGETQYF
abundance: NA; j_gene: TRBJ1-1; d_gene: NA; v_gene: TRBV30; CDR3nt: TGTGCCTGGAGTCAACCTAGAATGAACACTGAAGCTTTCTTT; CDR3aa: CAWSQPRMNTEAFF
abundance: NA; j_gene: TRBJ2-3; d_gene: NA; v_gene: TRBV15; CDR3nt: TGTGCCACCAGCAGAGGTAGTCCGGAACCATACCTCGGCAGTGACGCGGCAGATACGCAGTATTTT; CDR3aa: CATSRGSPEPYLGSDAADTQYF
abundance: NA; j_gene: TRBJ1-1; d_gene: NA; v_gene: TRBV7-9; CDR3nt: TGTGCCAGCAGCAAACAGGGTAGAGGAACTGAAGCTTTCTTT; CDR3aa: CASSKQGRGTEAFF
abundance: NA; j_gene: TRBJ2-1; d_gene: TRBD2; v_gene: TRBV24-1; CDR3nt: TGTGCCACCAGTGGCCGGACTAGCGGGGGGGGACATGAGCAGTTCTTC; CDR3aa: CATSGRTSGGGHEQFF
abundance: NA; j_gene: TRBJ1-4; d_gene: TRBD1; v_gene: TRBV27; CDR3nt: TGTGCCAGCAGGGGACAGGGGGTGGAAAAACTGTTTTTT; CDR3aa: CASRGQGVEKLFF
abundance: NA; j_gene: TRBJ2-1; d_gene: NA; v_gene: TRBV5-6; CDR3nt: TGTGCCAGCAGCTTGGAGGTGACGGGCAATGAGCAGTTCTTC; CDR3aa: CASSLEVTGNEQFF
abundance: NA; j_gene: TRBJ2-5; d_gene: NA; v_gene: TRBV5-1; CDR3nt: TGCGCCAGCAGCTTGGCGGGGGAGAGTTCCCAGTACTTC; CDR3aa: CASSLAGESSQYF
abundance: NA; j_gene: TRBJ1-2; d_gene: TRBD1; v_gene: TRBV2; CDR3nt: TGTGCCAGCAGTGAAAGGGGACAGAGTAACTATGGCTACACCTTC; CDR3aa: CASSERGQSNYGYTF
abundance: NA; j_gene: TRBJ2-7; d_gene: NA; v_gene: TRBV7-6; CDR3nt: TGTGCCAGCAGCTCAGGGGTCGAGCAGTACTTC; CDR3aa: CASSSGVEQYF